This T cell receptor (beta chain) is drawn from a study of blood T cells in healthy people across ages. Turning to this clonotype: Its antigen is currently unknown.

CDR3 length: 17 residues. CDR1 MGHRA and CDR2 YSYEKL come from the germline V gene. Then a second PCR, running about 7 to 11 cycles, was carried out with a sample-barcoded 5' primer and a J-beta primer mix. MiXCR, run by TCRdb on the 5' RACE reads, gives a single entry per CDR3 protein. This table has about 630,000 distinct CDR3 sequences, around 20% appearing once. Every donor contributed around 10 milliliters of peripheral blood by blood draw. Study-level points and caveats: Whereas aged donors had fewer naive CD4+ cells, long-lived donors had more of them and higher diversity. Without sorted subsets, naive and antigen-experienced compartments could not be conclusively compared. Age brought a roughly linear fall in TCR beta diversity measured per million T cells.

The sample comprised blood. The V gene is TRBV4-1, the J gene TRBJ2-5, with 8 bases lining up with TRBD2. The end of the DNA fits TRBJ2-7 better, so the J call may be wrong. The receptor was isolated from a man aged 65-85 years in good health. CDR3 nucleotides: TGCGCCAGCAGCCAAGATAGAGGGGAGCGGGAGAGGTACGAGCAGTACTTC. This gives the protein CASSQDRGERERYEQYF.